This TCR beta chain came from a study of T cell repertoires in cytomegalovirus infection. Each CDR3 protein is one row after TCRdb ran MiXCR on the reads. There are some 590,000 distinct CDR3 sequences in the sample; about 40% occur only once, and about half lies in the top ten. As for this clonotype: Its antigen is currently unknown.

This CDR3 has 15 amino acids. Per the germline V gene, CDR1 is MNHNS and CDR2 is SASEGT. Trimming shortened V by 6 bases and J by 0 bases, and 12 bases separated the two germline ends. This TCR was sampled from a human donor in good health (CMV status not recorded). Some clones in this sample may be carry-over from other donors' samples. The material was cultured PBMCs, obtained from culture after CMV antigen stimulation. The chain carries TRBV6-1 and TRBJ2-4, with D perhaps TRBD1 (6 bases). In DNA, the CDR3 is TGTGCCAGCAGGGACTGGGGGCTAGCCAAAAACATTCAGTACTTC. Protein: CASRDWGLAKNIQYF.